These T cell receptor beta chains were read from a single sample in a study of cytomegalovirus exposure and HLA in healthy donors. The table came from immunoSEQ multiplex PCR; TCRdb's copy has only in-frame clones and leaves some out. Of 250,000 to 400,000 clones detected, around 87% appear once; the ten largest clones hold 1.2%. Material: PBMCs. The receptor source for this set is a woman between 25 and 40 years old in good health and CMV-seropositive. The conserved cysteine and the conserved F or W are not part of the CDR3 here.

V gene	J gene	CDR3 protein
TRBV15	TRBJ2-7	ATSRTGSGEQY
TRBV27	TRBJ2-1	ASSPLSAGLADYNEQF
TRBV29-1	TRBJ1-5	SVAEGAQPQH
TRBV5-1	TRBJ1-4	ASSLGSGDEKLF
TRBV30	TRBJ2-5	AWSVQNRAKETQY
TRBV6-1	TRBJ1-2	ASSEFAGTATYGYT
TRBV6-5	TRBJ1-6	ASSFEGNSPLH
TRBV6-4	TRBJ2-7	ASRDRERGLGYSSYEQY
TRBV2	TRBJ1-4	ASSRDGANEKLF
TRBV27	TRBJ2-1	ASSLGAGGLYNEQF
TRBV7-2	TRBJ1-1	ASNKQGAGTEAF
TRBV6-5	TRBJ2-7	ASSPEGWTYEQY
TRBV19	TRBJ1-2	ASSISAYGYT
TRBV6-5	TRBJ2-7	ASSYRGGSYEQY
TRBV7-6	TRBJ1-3	ASSPGTVSGNTIY
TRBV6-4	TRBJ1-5	ASVKDRSNQPQH
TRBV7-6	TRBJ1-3	ASSQRTGGPIISGNTIY
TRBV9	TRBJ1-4	ASSVEPDNEKLF
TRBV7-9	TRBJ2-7	ASSPPENSYEQY
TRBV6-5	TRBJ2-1	ASQRDRANNEQF
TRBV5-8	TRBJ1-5	ASSLGTYNQPQH
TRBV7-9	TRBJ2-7	ASSKGTEPYEQY
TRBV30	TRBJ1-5	AWSVRGGQPQH
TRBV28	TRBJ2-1	ASSTVLSGRSPYNEQF
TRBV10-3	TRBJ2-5	AMRPGLAGEAQY
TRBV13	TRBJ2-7	ASSSRGPSVYEQY
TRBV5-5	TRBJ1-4	ASSLLGRSEKLF
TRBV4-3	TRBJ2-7	ASSQDPGVAEQY
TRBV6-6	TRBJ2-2	ASLSTELNTGELF
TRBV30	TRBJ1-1	ACTRGTANTEAF
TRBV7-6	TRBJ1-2	ASSSTSGEIGYT
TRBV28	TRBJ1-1	AVGQGDFTEAF
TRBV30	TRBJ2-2	AWSVTGTGELF
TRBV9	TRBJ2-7	ASSVEAGASYEQY
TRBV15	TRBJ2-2	ATRPQGFVELF